One TCR beta chain is described in this entry. Germline CDR1 and CDR2: LNHDA and SQIVND (reference sequence). V gave up 6 bases and J gave up 1 base; unmatched junction bases: 6. The CDR3 consists of 15 residues. The data belong to a study of blood T cell repertoires in COVID-19. Using immunoSEQ multiplex PCR, the repertoire was profiled, and TCRdb retains in-frame clones only, with some absent. The data show 200,000 to 300,000 clones, with 84% seen just once and around 7.8% held by the top ten. Sequenced sample: peripheral blood. This chain connects TRBV19 to TRBJ2-3; 8 bases align to TRBD2. The origin of this receptor is a human donor in a cohort sampled during active COVID-19. CDR3 nucleotides: TGTGCCAGTAGGTGGGGAGCGGGAGGCACAGATACGCAGTATTTT. It translates to CASRWGAGGTDTQYF.